This T cell receptor beta chain came from a study of T cell changes during pregnancy in multiple sclerosis. Generated by immunoSEQ multiplex PCR, the TCRdb table keeps only in-frame clones and is missing some. Here the sample spans tens of thousands of clones, approximately 89% being singletons. V lost 2 bases and J lost 2, with 7 bases in between. This CDR3 region has 15 residues. Germline CDR1 and CDR2: MNHEY and SVGAGI. Sequenced here: CD4+ T cells from peripheral blood mononuclear cells, sampled in the second trimester of pregnancy. The sequence was obtained from a female donor in good health, enrolled as a control in a pregnancy study. The chain links TRBV6-5 to TRBJ2-6; no definite D call. The CDR3 spells CASSYRGAGANVLTF. Here the CDR3 DNA reads TGTGCCAGCAGTTACCGAGGTGCTGGGGCCAACGTCCTGACTTTC.